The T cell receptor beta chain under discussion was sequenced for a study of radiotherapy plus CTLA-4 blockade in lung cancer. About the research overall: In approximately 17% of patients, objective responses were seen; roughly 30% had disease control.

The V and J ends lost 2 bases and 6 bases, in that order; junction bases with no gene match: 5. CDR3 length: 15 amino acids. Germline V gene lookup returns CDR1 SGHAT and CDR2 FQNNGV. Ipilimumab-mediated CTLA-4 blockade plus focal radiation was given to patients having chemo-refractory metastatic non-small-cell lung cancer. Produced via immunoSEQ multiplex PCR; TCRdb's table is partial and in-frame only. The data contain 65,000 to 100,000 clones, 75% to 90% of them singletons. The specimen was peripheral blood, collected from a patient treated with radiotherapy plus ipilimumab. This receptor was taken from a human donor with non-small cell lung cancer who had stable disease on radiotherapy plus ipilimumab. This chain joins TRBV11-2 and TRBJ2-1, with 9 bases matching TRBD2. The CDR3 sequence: CASSLLSGRTNEQFF. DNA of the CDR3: TGTGCCAGCAGCTTATTAAGCGGGAGGACCAATGAGCAGTTCTTC.